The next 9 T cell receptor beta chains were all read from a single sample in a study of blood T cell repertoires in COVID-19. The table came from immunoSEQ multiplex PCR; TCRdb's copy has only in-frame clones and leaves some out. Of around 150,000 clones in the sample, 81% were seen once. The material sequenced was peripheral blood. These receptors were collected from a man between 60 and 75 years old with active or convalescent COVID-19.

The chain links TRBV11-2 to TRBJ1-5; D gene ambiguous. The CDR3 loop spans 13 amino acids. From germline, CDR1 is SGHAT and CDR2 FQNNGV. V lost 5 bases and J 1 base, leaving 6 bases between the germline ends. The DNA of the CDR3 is TGTGCCAGCAGCCTAAGAAGCAATCAGCCCCAGCATTTT. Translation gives CASSLRSNQPQHF.

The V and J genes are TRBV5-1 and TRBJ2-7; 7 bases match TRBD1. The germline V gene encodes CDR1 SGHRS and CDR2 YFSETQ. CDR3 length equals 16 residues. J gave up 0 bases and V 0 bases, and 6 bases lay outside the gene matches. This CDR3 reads CASSLASGTASYEQYF. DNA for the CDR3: TGCGCCAGCAGCTTGGCCTCGGGGACAGCCTCCTACGAGCAGTACTTC.

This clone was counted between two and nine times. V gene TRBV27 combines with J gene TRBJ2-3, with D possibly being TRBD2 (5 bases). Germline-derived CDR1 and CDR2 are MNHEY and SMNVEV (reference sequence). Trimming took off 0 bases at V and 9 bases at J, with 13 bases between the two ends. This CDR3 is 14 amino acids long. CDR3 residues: CASSLSHRGSTQYF. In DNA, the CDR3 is TGTGCCAGCAGTTTATCGCACAGAGGGTCGACGCAGTATTTT.

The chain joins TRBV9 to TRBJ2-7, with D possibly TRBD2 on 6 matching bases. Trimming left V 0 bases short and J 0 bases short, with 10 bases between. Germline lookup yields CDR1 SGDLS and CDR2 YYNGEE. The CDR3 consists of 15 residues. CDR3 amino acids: CASSVDGGSSYEQYF. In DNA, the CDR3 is TGTGCCAGCAGCGTAGATGGGGGGAGCTCCTACGAGCAGTACTTC.

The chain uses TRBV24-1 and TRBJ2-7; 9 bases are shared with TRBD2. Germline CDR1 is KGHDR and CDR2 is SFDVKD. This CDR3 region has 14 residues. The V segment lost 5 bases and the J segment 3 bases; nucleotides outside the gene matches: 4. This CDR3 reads CATSGGAGGYEQYF. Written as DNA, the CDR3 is TGTGCCACCAGTGGGGGAGCGGGAGGCTACGAGCAGTACTTC.

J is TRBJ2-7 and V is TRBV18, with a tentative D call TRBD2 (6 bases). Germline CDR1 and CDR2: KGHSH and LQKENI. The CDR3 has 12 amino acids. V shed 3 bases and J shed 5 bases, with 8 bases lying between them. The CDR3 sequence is CASSPSGDEQYF. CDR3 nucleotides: TGTGCCAGCTCACCCTCGGGGGACGAGCAGTACTTC.

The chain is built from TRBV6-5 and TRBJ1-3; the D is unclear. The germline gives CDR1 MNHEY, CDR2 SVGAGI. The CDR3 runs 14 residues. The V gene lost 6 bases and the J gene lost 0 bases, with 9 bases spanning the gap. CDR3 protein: CASRSGVSGNTIYF. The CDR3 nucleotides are TGTGCCAGCAGAAGCGGGGTCTCTGGAAACACCATATATTTT.

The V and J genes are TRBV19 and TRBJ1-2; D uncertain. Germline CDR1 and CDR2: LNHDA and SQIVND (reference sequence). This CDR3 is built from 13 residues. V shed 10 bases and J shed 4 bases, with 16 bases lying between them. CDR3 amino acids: CATLYGGGYGYTF. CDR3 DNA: TGTGCCACCCTGTACGGCGGCGGCTATGGCTACACCTTC.

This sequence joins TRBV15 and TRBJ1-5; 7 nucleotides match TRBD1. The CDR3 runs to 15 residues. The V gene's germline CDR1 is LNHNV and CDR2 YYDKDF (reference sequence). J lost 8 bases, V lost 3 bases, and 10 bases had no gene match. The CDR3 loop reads CATSRNRQGSEPQHF. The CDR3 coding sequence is TGTGCCACCAGCAGGAACCGACAGGGTTCGGAGCCCCAGCATTTT. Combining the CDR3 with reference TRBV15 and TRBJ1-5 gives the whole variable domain DAMVIQNPRYQVTQFGKPVTLSCSQTLNHNVMYWYQQKSSQAPKLLFHYYDKDFNNEADTPDNFQSRRPNTSFCFLDIRSPGLGDTAMYLCATSRNRQGSEPQHFGDGTRLSIL.